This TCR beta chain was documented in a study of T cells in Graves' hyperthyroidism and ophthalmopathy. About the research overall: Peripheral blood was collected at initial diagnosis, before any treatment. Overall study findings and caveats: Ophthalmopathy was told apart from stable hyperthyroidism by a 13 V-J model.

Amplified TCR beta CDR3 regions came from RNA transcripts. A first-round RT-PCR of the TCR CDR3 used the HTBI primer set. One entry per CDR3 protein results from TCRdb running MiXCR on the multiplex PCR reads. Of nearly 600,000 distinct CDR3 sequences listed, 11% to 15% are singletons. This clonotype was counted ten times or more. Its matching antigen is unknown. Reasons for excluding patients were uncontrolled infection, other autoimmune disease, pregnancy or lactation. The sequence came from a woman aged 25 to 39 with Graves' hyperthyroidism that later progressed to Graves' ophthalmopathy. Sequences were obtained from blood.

CDR3 loop: CASRTPGHDEQFF. DNA of the CDR3: TGTGCCAGCAGAACCCCGGGACACGATGAGCAGTTCTTC. This sequence joins TRBV2 and TRBJ2-1, with D possibly matching TRBD1 (6 bases). V was cut by 6 bases and J by 8 bases, with 14 bases left in between. This CDR3 contains 13 residues. Germline assignment: CDR1 SNHLY and CDR2 FYNNEI.